This T cell receptor beta chain was sequenced for a study of OX40 agonist ivuxolimab in advanced cancers. For context, the study as a whole: Ivuxolimab was a fully human IgG2 agonistic monoclonal antibody targeting the costimulatory receptor OX40 (CD134). Three dose-escalation patients achieved partial responses, one with hepatocellular carcinoma and two with cutaneous melanoma. The monotherapy dose-escalation portion (N ≈ 52 patients) of the phase I ivuxolimab trial is reported in the paper. Patients were allowed to have had prior anti-PD-1, anti-PD-L1 or anti-CTLA-4 therapy, and approximately 40% of the dose-escalation patients had previously received checkpoint inhibitors. The point of sequencing TCRbeta in the periphery was to test whether ivuxolimab changed TCR sequence diversity and drove clonal T-cell expansion. Intravenous ivuxolimab was administered to patients every 2 weeks at six dose levels: 0.01, 0.1, 0.3, 1.5, 3 and 10 mg/kg. In the dose-escalation cohort, roughly 80% of patients were male, and the mean age was around 60 years, with a range of roughly 23 to 85. Of the approximately 53 patients in dose escalation, some 20 had hepatocellular carcinoma, about 15 had melanoma, 9 had renal cell carcinoma and 9 had head and neck cancer.

Beyond this particular receptor, the publication reports: Clonal expansion of both CD4+ and CD8+ blood T cells was observed from baseline to week 6 at doses 0.1 to 3.0 mg/kg. After ivuxolimab, more expanded clones were found on average in CD8+ T cells than in CD4+ T cells. Low levels of normalized T-cell clonal expansion were also seen in some patients who did not respond. Antigen specificity was not determined for the clonally expanded peripheral T cells. In the 0.1-3.0 mg/kg groups, partial responders had among the lowest normalized peripheral clonal expansion, particularly in CD8+ T cells.

For sequencing of the TCRbeta CDR3 region, genomic DNA was extracted from the sorted cells. The immunoSEQ Assay was used for sequencing of TCRbeta CDR3 regions. TCRdb re-hosts the immuneACCESS table, in-frame sequences only. Its copies lack some clones; in the studies checked, an unresolved V gene accounts for under half of them, and the cause for the rest is not known. The sample table lists 75,000 to 100,000 clones, under 85% of them with a count of one. The top ten constitute 5.5% of the sample. Patients with autoimmune disease history or receiving systemic immunosuppression were excluded from the trial. In every dose cohort, peripheral blood was drawn for TCR sequencing at baseline, cycle 4 day 1, and cycle 7 day 1. Samples were obtained from an open-label, multicenter, first-in-human phase I dose-escalation trial of ivuxolimab. Adults with locally advanced or metastatic melanoma, renal cell, hepatocellular, or head and neck squamous cell carcinoma were enrolled in the trial. Before TCR sequencing, CD4+ T cells and CD8+ T cells from peripheral blood were sorted into separate populations.

Unmatched junction bases come to 3, with V trimmed by 6 bases and J by 6 bases. For CDR1 and CDR2, the germline V gene lists MNHEY and SVGAGI. The CDR3 numbers 13 residues from cysteine through phenylalanine. Solely the CDR3 DNA is kept, with 39 bases framed from the first base. This clone was seen at least ten times. There is no known antigen for this receptor. Base qualities are not provided; no much larger clone lies one nucleotide away. Sequences were derived from CD4+ or CD8+ T cells sorted from blood, sampled in a trial of the OX40 agonist ivuxolimab. The TCR was taken from an adult with an advanced solid tumor such as melanoma, head and neck, liver or kidney cancer. The V and J segments used are TRBV6-5 and TRBJ1-5; 9 bases in between match TRBD1. The DNA is TGTGCCAGCAGACAGGGGGCTGGTCAGCCCCAGCATTTT. Protein translation: CASRQGAGQPQHF.